This T cell receptor (beta chain) comes out of a study of T cell responses to AZD1222 COVID-19 vaccine. The protocol was immunoSEQ multiplex PCR, while the TCRdb copy is restricted to in-frame clones and leaves out a portion. The sample includes about 110,000 clones, roughly 89% of them seen just once. The sequencing here drew on peripheral blood, taken 28 days after the second AZD1222 dose. The origin of this receptor is an adult who received the AZD1222 COVID-19 vaccine.

The CDR3 bases are TGTGCCAGCAGTGAGGGAGGGGCCCACCCCTATGGCTACACCTTC. Protein: CASSEGGAHPYGYTF. The chain joins TRBV6-1 to TRBJ1-2; D is possibly TRBD1 (5 bases). V lost 3 bases, J lost 4 bases, and 15 bases lay in between. This CDR3 contains 15 residues. The germline gives CDR1 MNHNS, CDR2 SASEGT.